Listed here are 29 T cell receptor beta chains from one sample, sequenced in a study of shared clonotypes between healthy human individuals. Some clones are missing from TCRdb's copy, which holds only in-frame ones; the method was immunoSEQ multiplex PCR. The table has roughly 650,000 clones, more than 95% seen once. Material for sequencing was naive CD4+ T cells sorted from blood. Subset here: CD45RA+ positively selected. These receptors were obtained from a woman in her 30s in good health.

The chain carries TRBV7-9 and TRBJ2-7, with 8 bases fitting TRBD1. The germline CDR1 and CDR2 sequences are SEHNR and FQNEAQ (reference sequence). CDR3 length equals 16 residues. V trimming: 1 base; J trimming: 3 bases; junction bases outside the gene matches: 8. CDR3 sequence (DNA): TGTGCCAGCAGCTTAGGAGGTGGGACAGGTAGCTACGAGCAGTACTTC. Translating gives CASSLGGGTGSYEQYF. Full variable domain (rest looked up from reference TRBV7-9 and TRBJ2-7): DTGVSQNPRHKITKRGQNVTFRCDPISEHNRLYWYRQTLGQGPEFLTYFQNEAQLEKSRLLSDRFSAERPKGSFSTLEIQRTEQGDSAMYLCASSLGGGTGSYEQYFGPGTRLTVT.

The rearrangement uses TRBV28 and TRBJ2-7; D gene uncertain. Trimming removed 8 bases from V and 0 bases from J, with 8 bases in between. Germline CDR1 is MDHEN and CDR2 is SYDVKM. This CDR3 contains 12 residues. This CDR3 reads CASGIGSYEQYF. The CDR3 DNA reads as TGTGCCAGCGGGATAGGCTCCTACGAGCAGTACTTC.

The chain recombines TRBV19 with TRBJ2-2; TRBD1 aligns across 8 bases. The CDR3 has 18 amino acids. The trim removed 0 bases at V and 0 bases at J, leaving 6 bases unmatched. Germline CDR1 is LNHDA and CDR2 is SQIVND (reference sequence). The DNA for the CDR3 is TGTGCCAGTAGTATAGACCTAACACAGGGGGCGAACACCGGGGAGCTGTTTTTT. Protein sequence: CASSIDLTQGANTGELFF. The whole variable domain, remainder taken from reference TRBV19 and TRBJ2-2, is DGGITQSPKYLFRKEGQNVTLSCEQNLNHDAMYWYRQDPGQGLRLIYYSQIVNDFQKGDIAEGYSVSREKKESFPLTVTSAQKNPTAFYLCASSIDLTQGANTGELFFGEGSRLTVL.

About this clone itself: Other DNA variants within this sample encode the same CDR3. V and J are TRBV7-2 and TRBJ2-7, with 11 bases lining up with TRBD1. The CDR3 length is 15 residues. Per germline, CDR1 SGHTA and CDR2 FQGNSA. V lost 1 base to trimming and J lost 3 bases; unmatched junction nucleotides: 2. The CDR3 sequence is CASSLVGTGGYEQYF. In nucleotides, the CDR3 is TGTGCCAGCAGCTTAGTAGGGACAGGGGGCTACGAGCAGTACTTC.

This clone was detected only once. DNA for the CDR3: TGTGCCAGCAGCGCCAGCGGGAGCCTTATCGGGGAGCTGTTTTTT. This gives the protein CASSASGSLIGELFF. The genes are TRBV9 and TRBJ2-2, with 8 bases lining up with TRBD2. With V trimmed by 3 bases and J by 7 bases, 8 bases remained unmatched. Germline lookup yields CDR1 SGDLS and CDR2 YYNGEE. The CDR3 spans 15 residues.

The J gene is TRBJ2-5, the V gene TRBV6-6; no clear D. Deletions cut 2 bases from V and 1 base from J, with 14 bases between. Germline CDR1 MNHNY, CDR2 SVGAGI (reference sequence). The CDR3 sequence is 16 residues long. This CDR3 reads CASSYGRTRVQETQYF. CDR3 nucleotides: TGTGCCAGCAGTTACGGGCGTACCCGGGTCCAAGAGACCCAGTACTTC.

The sample holds one count of this clone. This sequence joins TRBV19 and TRBJ2-2; 7 nucleotides line up with TRBD1. Losses at the gene ends were 9 bases for V and 4 bases for J; bases not matched to a gene: 11. CDR3 size: 15 residues. Germline lookup yields CDR1 LNHDA and CDR2 SQIVND (reference sequence). CDR3 protein: CASIRVQGTTGELFF. CDR3 bases: TGTGCCAGCATAAGAGTACAGGGGACCACCGGGGAGCTGTTTTTT.

The chain is built from TRBV7-9 and TRBJ1-3; TRBD1 might be the D (5 bases). The V end lost 8 bases, the J end lost 1 base, and 15 bases lay between the germline ends. The length of the CDR3 is 15 residues. Germline CDR1 and CDR2: SEHNR and FQNEAQ (reference sequence). The CDR3 sequence: CASSPGGNSGNTIYF. The DNA of the CDR3 is TGTGCCAGCTCCCCCGGGGGTAATTCTGGAAACACCATATATTTT.

This chain connects TRBV7-9 to TRBJ2-5, with 8 positions matching TRBD1. The CDR3 is made up of 13 amino acids. V was pared by 5 bases and J by 7 bases, with 6 bases of the junction left unmatched. Germline CDR1 SEHNR, CDR2 FQNEAQ (reference sequence). The CDR3 DNA is TGTGCCAGCAGCACTGGACAGGGATGGACCCAGTACTTC. Translating gives CASSTGQGWTQYF.

V gene TRBV2 combines with J gene TRBJ1-1; D remains ambiguous. This CDR3 is built from 15 residues. Germline CDR1 and CDR2: SNHLY and FYNNEI. Trimming cost V 3 bases and J 3 bases, with 14 bases left between them. The CDR3 here is CASSDRRTPDTEAFF. The CDR3 DNA reads TGTGCCAGCAGTGATCGCCGGACCCCGGACACTGAAGCTTTCTTT.

The chain carries TRBV5-1 and TRBJ2-1, with TRBD1 as a possible D gene (6 bases). Trimming removed 4 bases at V and 8 bases at J, with 19 bases between. This CDR3 spans 15 amino acids. Germline V gives CDR1 SGHRS, CDR2 YFSETQ. The CDR3 region is CASSQPKNRVYEQFF. DNA of the CDR3: TGCGCCAGCAGCCAACCGAAAAACAGGGTTTATGAGCAGTTCTTC. Together with reference TRBV5-1 and TRBJ2-1, the CDR3 gives the full variable domain: KAGVTQTPRYLIKTRGQQVTLSCSPISGHRSVSWYQQTPGQGLQFLFEYFSETQRNKGNFPGRFSGRQFSNSRSEMNVSTLELGDSALYLCASSQPKNRVYEQFFGPGTRLTVL.

This chain links TRBV5-4 with TRBJ2-7; TRBD2 aligns across 12 bases. The V and J ends lost 4 bases and 2 bases, in that order; junction bases with no gene match: 10. Germline assignment: CDR1 SGHNT and CDR2 YYREEE (reference sequence). This CDR3 contains 17 residues. CDR3 bases: TGTGCCAGCAGCCTATCTAGCGGGAGGGCGACCCCCTACGAGCAGTACTTC. This sequence encodes CASSLSSGRATPYEQYF.

The chain employs TRBV7-8 and TRBJ1-5, with D hard to call. V was trimmed by 2 bases and J by 6 bases, leaving 8 bases between them. Germline-derived CDR1 and CDR2 are SGHVS and FQNEAQ. The CDR3 covers 13 residues. In DNA form, the CDR3 reads TGTGCCAGCAGCTTACAGGTTTCTCAGCCCCAGCATTTT. Translating gives CASSLQVSQPQHF.

Written as DNA, the CDR3 is TGCGCCAGCAGCTTGATACGGGACACCTTAAACACCGGGGAGCTGTTTTTT. It translates to CASSLIRDTLNTGELFF. This chain links TRBV5-1 with TRBJ2-2, with D possibly being TRBD1 (6 bases). Germline V gene data show CDR1 as SGHRS and CDR2 as YFSETQ. V lost 1 base to trimming and J lost 2 bases, with 15 bases between them. This CDR3 region has 17 residues.

The chain links TRBV7-3 to TRBJ1-4; perhaps TRBD1 as D (6 bases). Germline V CDR1 and CDR2: SGHTA, FQGTGA. Trimming cost V 4 bases and J 7 bases, with 10 bases left between them. The CDR3 sequence is 13 residues long. The CDR3 region is CASSSGEGEKLFF. The CDR3 bases are TGTGCCAGCAGCTCAGGGGAGGGTGAAAAACTGTTTTTT.

In its sample, this clone was seen once. The rearrangement links TRBV5-1 to TRBJ2-7; 7 bases align to TRBD1. V lost 3 bases and J lost 3; bases outside the gene matches: 6. The CDR3 consists of 14 residues. Germline-derived CDR1 and CDR2 are SGHRS and YFSETQ. The DNA of the CDR3 is TGCGCCAGCAGCTCGGACAGGAGAGGCTACGAGCAGTACTTC. It translates to CASSSDRRGYEQYF.

The rearrangement links TRBV19 to TRBJ1-6; D might be TRBD1 (5 bases). Germline V gene sequence: CDR1 LNHDA, CDR2 SQIVND (reference sequence). The CDR3 covers 13 residues. Trimming removed 3 bases at V and 7 bases at J, with 7 bases between. The CDR3 nucleotides read TGTGCCAGTAGTATTCGGGGGAATTCACCCCTCCACTTT. It encodes CASSIRGNSPLHF.

The chain carries TRBV4-2 and TRBJ1-1; no reliable D call. Germline V lookup: CDR1 LGHNA, CDR2 YNFKEQ. This CDR3 has 13 amino acids. The V end was cut by 4 bases, the J end by 7 bases, with 13 bases between. The CDR3 bases are TGTGCCAGCAGCCCTGAGATGCGGAGTGAAGCTTTCTTT. Protein: CASSPEMRSEAFF.

The J gene is TRBJ2-1, the V gene TRBV14; TRBD2 matches 14 bases. CDR3 size: 21 residues. V shed 1 base, J shed 9 bases, and the junction held 20 bases outside the gene matches. Germline V gene lookup returns CDR1 SGHDN and CDR2 FVKESK. This CDR3 is CASSQGLRVTSGRGWFREQFF. CDR3 coding DNA: TGTGCCAGCAGCCAAGGCCTCAGAGTGACTAGCGGGAGGGGGTGGTTCCGTGAGCAGTTCTTC.

V gene TRBV28 combines with J gene TRBJ2-1, with TRBD1 matching 10 bases. The germline V gene has CDR1 MDHEN and CDR2 SYDVKM. With 7 bases clipped from V and 12 bases from J, the junction kept 9 bases outside the gene matches. The CDR3 totals 13 residues. CDR3 in DNA: TGTGCCAGCACCCAGGGACAGGGGCTACGGCAGTTCTTC. Translation: CASTQGQGLRQFF. Together with reference TRBV28 and TRBJ2-1, the CDR3 gives the full variable domain: DVKVTQSSRYLVKRTGEKVFLECVQDMDHENMFWYRQDPGLGLRLIYFSYDVKMKEKGDIPEGYSVSREKKERFSLILESASTNQTSMYLCASTQGQGLRQFFGPGTRLTVL.

The chain carries TRBV7-2 and TRBJ2-1; 13 bases map to TRBD2. Germline assignment: CDR1 SGHTA and CDR2 FQGNSA. Trimming at V came to 5 bases and at J to 10 bases, leaving 8 bases not matched to a gene. The CDR3 loop spans 15 amino acids. CDR3 in amino acids: CASSTPGLAGIEQFF. CDR3 in DNA: TGTGCCAGCAGCACACCGGGACTAGCGGGAATAGAGCAGTTCTTC.

The chain recombines TRBV10-3 with TRBJ2-3; no definite D call. This CDR3 has 14 amino acids. Trimming cost V 2 bases and J 4 bases, with 10 bases left between them. CDR1 and CDR2 (germline): ENHRY, SYGVKD. The CDR3 region has the DNA TGTGCCATCAGTGAGAGGCTAGATTCAGATACGCAGTATTTT. Protein: CAISERLDSDTQYF.

The table lists this clone with a count of one. This chain uses TRBV11-2 with TRBJ1-2; D not resolved. The CDR3 length is 17 residues. V lost 3 bases and J lost 4, with 21 bases in between. The germline CDR1 and CDR2 sequences are SGHAT and FQNNGV. The CDR3 DNA reads as TGTGCCAGCAGCTTGACATACGGAGACGGAAAGACCTATGGCTACACCTTC. Its protein product is CASSLTYGDGKTYGYTF.

This chain links TRBV5-6 with TRBJ2-7; the D is unclear. The CDR3 runs to 15 residues. From germline, CDR1 is SGHDT and CDR2 YYEEEE. V was cut by 0 bases and J by 0 bases, with 10 bases left in between. CDR3 residues: CASSLVGPDSYEQYF. CDR3 nucleotides: TGTGCCAGCAGCTTGGTAGGGCCTGACTCCTACGAGCAGTACTTC.

The genes are TRBV19 and TRBJ1-5, with 7 positions matching TRBD1. V shed 5 bases, J shed 7 bases, and the junction held 14 bases outside the gene matches. From germline, CDR1 is LNHDA and CDR2 SQIVND (reference sequence). The CDR3 sequence is 16 residues long. The CDR3 region has the DNA TGTGCCAGTAGTGCCGATTACAGGGGACGAAGACAGCCCCAGCATTTT. Protein sequence: CASSADYRGRRQPQHF.

The chain couples TRBV2 to TRBJ1-1; D not resolved. CDR1 is SNHLY, CDR2 FYNNEI, per germline. The CDR3 covers 13 residues. Deletions cut 3 bases from V and 2 bases from J, with 7 bases between. The CDR3 spells CASSDPFNTEAFF. CDR3 DNA sequence: TGTGCCAGCAGTGACCCTTTTAACACTGAAGCTTTCTTT.

This clone was picked up one time. CDR3 sequence: CASSPRTTGELFF. The DNA for the CDR3 is TGTGCCAGCAGCCCCAGGACTACCGGGGAGCTGTTTTTT. The chain combines TRBV11-2 with TRBJ2-2, with a tentative D call TRBD2 (5 bases). The CDR3 is made up of 13 amino acids. Germline loops: CDR1 SGHAT, CDR2 FQNNGV. V dropped 5 bases and J dropped 5 bases, with 9 bases sitting between them.

This chain connects TRBV19 to TRBJ2-2; 10 bases line up with TRBD2. This CDR3 has 16 amino acids. Germline V lookup: CDR1 LNHDA, CDR2 SQIVND (reference sequence). J was trimmed by 6 bases and V by 8 bases; bases with no gene match: 12. The DNA of the CDR3 is TGTGCCAGTCTCGGTCTAGCGGGAGTTCGCTCCGGGGAGCTGTTTTTT. This codes for CASLGLAGVRSGELFF. Complete variable domain (other parts from reference TRBV19 and TRBJ2-2): DGGITQSPKYLFRKEGQNVTLSCEQNLNHDAMYWYRQDPGQGLRLIYYSQIVNDFQKGDIAEGYSVSREKKESFPLTVTSAQKNPTAFYLCASLGLAGVRSGELFFGEGSRLTVL.

This sequence joins TRBV29-1 and TRBJ2-7; D gene ambiguous. Germline V gene data show CDR1 as SQVTM and CDR2 as ANQGSEA. This CDR3 region has 13 residues. Between the trimmed V and J ends, which lost 4 bases and 3 bases, there was a span of 13 bases. CDR3 coding DNA: TGCAGCGTTGGAGGCGACACTTTCTACGAGCAGTACTTC. Translating it yields CSVGGDTFYEQYF.